This TCR beta chain was recovered during a study of T cell responses to AZD1222 COVID-19 vaccine. Broader study findings: Per reports, nearly half of all spike-specific TCRs target regions that are unmutated in variants. The breadth and depth of Spike-specific TCRs increased once two AZD1222 doses had been given. Possibly, clonal diversity was underestimated; donors were largely white British and included more females. Seropositivity was recorded at baseline in only a handful of AZD1222 recipients.

In regard to this clone: The antigen remains unidentified.

In germline, CDR1 is MDHEN, CDR2 SYDVKM. The length of the CDR3 is 15 residues. The V and J ends lost 2 bases and 6 bases, in that order; junction bases with no gene match: 8. Here immunoSEQ multiplex PCR was the method, and the copy in TCRdb shows in-frame clones only, minus some. The sample contains fewer than 30,000 clones, 85% to 90% of which appear only once. The sample consisted of peripheral blood, taken 28 days after the second AZD1222 dose. The chain has TRBV28 and TRBJ1-1; 8 positions agree with TRBD1. This clonotype was obtained from an adult who received the AZD1222 COVID-19 vaccine. Here the CDR3 reads CASSLSGQGASEAFF. DNA for the CDR3: TGTGCCAGCAGTTTAAGCGGACAGGGAGCGTCTGAAGCTTTCTTT.